The rows below give T cell receptor beta chains drawn from one sample of a study of T-cell reconstitution after alpha-beta-depleted transplantation in children. TCRdb re-called the PCR reads through MiXCR, storing one row per CDR3 protein. Among 300,000 to 400,000 distinct CDR3 sequences listed, roughly 13% were seen once. This specimen was PBMCs, taken from the stem cell graft. All receptors come from a human donor who donated a stem cell graft to a child with Fanconi anemia. Each CDR3 is given with its conserved first and last residue. The D gene is left open where the match is weak. The size field is filled for only some rows; it gives once, few, many or a size class.

v_gene	d_gene	len	j_gene	abundance	CDR3nt	CDR3aa
TRBV20-1	TRBD1	14	TRBJ1-4	.	TGCAGTGCTAGAGATCGGACAGGGACCGAAAAACTGTTTTTT	CSARDRTGTEKLFF
TRBV20-1	.	14	TRBJ1-1	.	TGCAGTGCTAGAGATCGACAAAAATCCTTTGAAGCTTTCTTT	CSARDRQKSFEAFF
TRBV7-8	.	13	TRBJ2-7	many	TGTGCCAGCAGCCCCACCACAGGGTTTGAGCAGTACTTC	CASSPTTGFEQYF
TRBV3-1	.	13	TRBJ1-1	few	TGTGCCAGCAGCTACATGGGTTACACTGAAGCTTTCTTT	CASSYMGYTEAFF
TRBV28	.	13	TRBJ2-3	few	TGTGCCACCCTGGACGGCGCAGGGGATACGCAGTATTTT	CATLDGAGDTQYF
TRBV29-1	.	13	TRBJ1-1	few	TGCAGCGTTTCAGGGCAGCTGAACACTGAAGCTTTCTTT	CSVSGQLNTEAFF
TRBV4-3	.	15	TRBJ2-7	few	TGCGCCAGCTCAAAAAACTTCTTGGCTTCCTACGAGCAGTACTTC	CASSKNFLASYEQYF
TRBV29-1	.	14	TRBJ1-2	many	TGCAGCGTTGAAGTAGGCACAGCCGGAGGCGGCTACACCTTC	CSVEVGTAGGGYTF
TRBV27	.	14	TRBJ2-7	many	TGTGCCAGCAGTGTCTCGGGCCCCGCCCAACGGCAGTACTTC	CASSVSGPAQRQYF
TRBV7-6	.	15	TRBJ1-2	.	TGTGCCAGCAGCTTTCGGTCAGGCAGGGGCTATGGCTACACCTTC	CASSFRSGRGYGYTF
TRBV20-1	TRBD1	12	TRBJ2-7	few	TGCAGTGCTGTGGACAGGGCATACGAGCAGTACTTC	CSAVDRAYEQYF
TRBV28	.	16	TRBJ2-6	.	TGTGCCAGCAGGGGAACAGGGCCCCTCGGGGCCAACGTCCTGACTTTC	CASRGTGPLGANVLTF
TRBV20-1	.	16	TRBJ2-5	.	TGCAGTGCTTGGGGAAGAGGCCTAATATTTCAAGAGACCCAGTACTTC	CSAWGRGLIFQETQYF
TRBV29-1	TRBD1	12	TRBJ1-2	few	TGCAGCGTTGAGACAGGGAGACGTGGCTACACCTTC	CSVETGRRGYTF
TRBV6-5	.	12	TRBJ1-1	many	TGTGCCAGCAGTTCGGGGACCACTGAAGCTTTCTTT	CASSSGTTEAFF
TRBV20-1	.	15	TRBJ1-4	few	TGCAGTGCTAGAGCCTTAGTGGTAACTAATGAAAAACTGTTTTTT	CSARALVVTNEKLFF
TRBV6-1	.	17	TRBJ1-5	few	TGTGCCAGCAGCCCCCGGGGGGGCGCGGGAGGCAATCAGCCCCAGCATTTT	CASSPRGGAGGNQPQHF
TRBV5-5	.	14	TRBJ1-2	.	TGTGCCAGCAGCTTGTTACAGGGAGACTATGGCTACACCTTC	CASSLLQGDYGYTF
TRBV5-1	.	16	TRBJ2-7	.	TGCGCCAGCAGCAAAGACGGGACTTCCGCCGTCCACGAGCAGTACTTC	CASSKDGTSAVHEQYF
TRBV12-3/TRBV12-4	.	14	TRBJ2-7	.	TGTGCCATCAGTTTGGTCAGAACGGGAGACGAGCAGTACTTC	CAISLVRTGDEQYF
TRBV29-1	.	13	TRBJ2-2	.	TGCAGCGGGGGCGACGCGAACACCGGGGAGCTGTTTTTT	CSGGDANTGELFF
TRBV6-5	TRBD1	15	TRBJ1-2	.	TGTGCCAGCAGTTACTCGGTGGACAGGGCCTATGGCTACACCTTC	CASSYSVDRAYGYTF
TRBV4-3	.	15	TRBJ1-1	.	TGCGCCAGCAGCCAAGTACGTCAGTCGAACACTGAAGCTTTCTTT	CASSQVRQSNTEAFF
TRBV4-3	TRBD1	17	TRBJ2-1	.	TGCGCCAGCAGCCTCCAAGCGGTGACAGGGATAGGCAATGAGCAGTTCTTC	CASSLQAVTGIGNEQFF
TRBV10-3	TRBD1	13	TRBJ1-2	many	TGTGCCATCAGGCCCCAGGGGGCGGATGGCTACACCTTC	CAIRPQGADGYTF
TRBV5-6	.	13	TRBJ2-2	many	TGTGCCAGCACCTTGGACCGGGGGAAGGAGCTGTTTTTT	CASTLDRGKELFF
TRBV11-2	TRBD1	19	TRBJ1-4	.	TGTGCCAGCAGCCTTAGTCCCCTCCGGACAGGGGCGGGCAGTGAAAAACTGTTTTTT	CASSLSPLRTGAGSEKLFF
TRBV7-9	.	17	TRBJ1-5	.	TGTGCCAGCAGCTTAGGGTCGGGCGAAAGTAGCAATCAGCCCCAGCATTTT	CASSLGSGESSNQPQHF
TRBV4-3	TRBD2	18	TRBJ2-2	many	TGCGCCAGCAGCCAAGGGGCAGCTAGCGGGGGATCTTCCGGGGAGCTGTTTTTT	CASSQGAASGGSSGELFF
TRBV28	TRBD1	16	TRBJ2-1	many	TGTGCCAGCAGCTTATTACAGGGGGCTGACTACAATGAGCAGTTCTTC	CASSLLQGADYNEQFF
TRBV11-2	.	18	TRBJ2-1	.	TGTGCCAGCAGCTTAGTGTGGCTAGCACAAAACCGGGGCAATGAGCAGTTCTTC	CASSLVWLAQNRGNEQFF
TRBV12-3/TRBV12-4	TRBD1	16	TRBJ2-1	many	TGTGCCAGCACCATATACTGGACAGGGGGCTGGAATGAGCAGTTCTTC	CASTIYWTGGWNEQFF
TRBV5-1	.	12	TRBJ2-7	many	TGCGCCAGCAGCTTAAAGGACTACGAGCAGTACTTC	CASSLKDYEQYF
TRBV5-5	TRBD1	14	TRBJ1-1	.	TGTGCCAGCAGCAATACAGGGGGCCACACTGAAGCTTTCTTT	CASSNTGGHTEAFF
TRBV5-5	TRBD1	17	TRBJ1-1	few	TGTGCCAGCAGCTCCCTGCCGCAGGGGGGGTTCAACACTGAAGCTTTCTTT	CASSSLPQGGFNTEAFF
TRBV7-2	TRBD1	15	TRBJ2-7	.	TGTGCCAGCAGCTTAGATAAGGACAGGGCCTACGAGCAGTACTTC	CASSLDKDRAYEQYF
TRBV27	.	16	TRBJ2-5	many	TGTGCCAGCAGTTTCGACCCACACAGGGTTCAAGAGACCCAGTACTTC	CASSFDPHRVQETQYF
TRBV20-1	.	13	TRBJ2-7	few	TGCAGTGCTCTGACTCCACAGAGGTACGAGCAGTACTTC	CSALTPQRYEQYF
TRBV6-5	.	14	TRBJ1-2	many	TGTGCCAGCGGTACCCCTAGGCAGGTCTATGGCTACACCTTC	CASGTPRQVYGYTF
TRBV6-1	TRBD1	16	TRBJ1-5	.	TGTGCCAGCAGCTTCCCGGGACAGAGAAGCAATCAGCCCCAGCATTTT	CASSFPGQRSNQPQHF
TRBV3-1	.	13	TRBJ1-2	many	TGTGCCAGCAGCCAAGGGAGTCTGGGTGGCTACACCTTC	CASSQGSLGGYTF
TRBV20-1	TRBD1	17	TRBJ1-5	.	TGCAGTGCTAGAGACGGGACAGGGCCGGTTAGCAATCAGCCCCAGCATTTT	CSARDGTGPVSNQPQHF
TRBV2	.	15	TRBJ2-2	many	TGTGCCAGCAAGGGACGGCAATTGAACACCGGGGAGCTGTTTTTT	CASKGRQLNTGELFF
TRBV3-1	TRBD1	17	TRBJ2-3	.	TGTGCCAGCAGCCAAGAGCGGGACAGGGAGTTCACAGATACGCAGTATTTT	CASSQERDREFTDTQYF
TRBV5-6	.	16	TRBJ2-3	few	TGTGCCAGCAGCTTGGATGGGGGAAGGATTACAGATACGCAGTATTTT	CASSLDGGRITDTQYF
TRBV30	.	12	TRBJ2-3	.	TGTGCCTGGAGTTACAATAGAGATACGCAGTATTTT	CAWSYNRDTQYF
TRBV9	.	13	TRBJ2-5	few	TGTGCCAGCAGCGCGGGGAGTCTAGAGACCCAGTACTTC	CASSAGSLETQYF
TRBV12-3/TRBV12-4	.	15	TRBJ2-1	many	TGTGCCAGCAGTTTCCCACAGCGCGCCTACAATGAGCAGTTCTTC	CASSFPQRAYNEQFF
TRBV4-1	.	14	TRBJ1-5	.	TGCGCCAGCAGCCAAGATATGAGGCAGGTGGTCCTACATTTT	CASSQDMRQVVLHF
TRBV5-1	.	15	TRBJ2-2	few	TGCGCCAGCAGCCCGCGACAACAGGGTACCGGGGAGCTGTTTTTT	CASSPRQQGTGELFF
TRBV4-3	TRBD1	16	TRBJ2-1	.	TGCGCCAGCAGCCAAGACCGGGACAGGAATTACAATGAGCAGTTCTTC	CASSQDRDRNYNEQFF
TRBV6-1	TRBD1	14	TRBJ1-1	once	TGTGCCAGCAGCAGACAGGGTCCGAGGACTGAAGCTTTCTTT	CASSRQGPRTEAFF
TRBV6-2/TRBV6-3	.	15	TRBJ1-1	many	TGTGCCAGCAGTTACTCGAGGGCGTCTGCGATGGGAGCTTTCTTT	CASSYSRASAMGAFF
TRBV12-3/TRBV12-4	.	14	TRBJ2-3	few	TGTGCCAGCAGTTCTAGACAGCGCACAGATACGCAGTATTTT	CASSSRQRTDTQYF
TRBV10-3	TRBD1	13	TRBJ1-1	few	TGTGCCATCAGCTCAACAGGGGACACTGAAGCTTTCTTT	CAISSTGDTEAFF
TRBV29-1	.	11	TRBJ2-1	few	TGCAGCGTTGATACGGGGAACGAGCAGTTCTTC	CSVDTGNEQFF